A single T cell receptor (beta chain) is shown here with its context. Its antigen is still unknown. The germline V gene has CDR1 LNHDA and CDR2 SQIVND (reference sequence). The length of the CDR3 is 16 residues. V shed 6 bases, J shed 1 base, and the junction held 7 bases outside the gene matches. This was the immunoSEQ version 4 assay in survey mode. Assay used: immunoSEQ multiplex PCR; TCRdb lists only in-frame clones, some missing. The sample carries tens of thousands of clones, about 87% recorded once. Anti-CD3/anti-CD28 beads served as a nonspecific positive control stimulus. CD4+ T cells upregulating both CD40 ligand and CD69 were sorted as responding cells. This entry belongs to a study of persistence of HIV-infected CD4 T cells. About the study: Donors had been on suppressive ART for a median of roughly 8 years. Multiple blood draws of up to about 180 mL, except two donors with single leukapheresis.

This receptor was taken from an adult woman with HIV who was CMV-seropositive. The sample in question was CD4+ T cells sorted from PBMCs after roughly 19-hour stimulation, obtained from a patient who received antiretroviral therapy. The chain employs TRBV19 and TRBJ2-2, with 8 bases aligning to TRBD1. The CDR3 is CASSSQGAVNTGELFF. The CDR3 coding sequence is TGTGCCAGTAGCTCCCAGGGGGCTGTGAACACCGGGGAGCTGTTTTTT.